What follows are 12 T cell receptor beta chains derived from one specimen sequenced in a study of human T cells and chemical hapten exposure. The time point denotes: pre-sensitization, week 0. Treatment reported: therapeutic diphenylcyclopropenone sensitization with weekly scalp DPC. TCRdb recomputed calls from the RACE reads with MiXCR, one row per CDR3 protein. The sample records 57,000 or so distinct CDR3 sequences, over 9% being singletons. This sample comprised whole blood, obtained in connection with sensitization to the hapten diphenylcyclopropenone (DPC). These receptors were obtained from a woman aged 40 to 50 with alopecia areata. Some clones in this sample may be carry-over from other donors' samples.

This chain connects TRBV12-3 or TRBV12-4 to TRBJ2-2; no definite D call. Trimming removed 2 bases from V and 8 bases from J, with 24 bases in between. CDR3 length: 18 residues. CDR3 sequence (DNA): TGTGCCAGCAGTTTAAGGTTGACCCGGGCAGGTCGGACGGGGGAGCTGTTTTTT. Amino acids: CASSLRLTRAGRTGELFF.

V and J are TRBV6-1 and TRBJ2-1, with 9 nucleotides matching TRBD2. V lost 2 bases to trimming and J lost 13 bases; unmatched junction nucleotides: 3. CDR1 and CDR2 (germline): MNHNS, SASEGT. This CDR3 contains 12 residues. CDR3 amino acids: CASSEFSGGQFF. The CDR3 DNA is TGTGCCAGCAGTGAATTTAGCGGGGGACAGTTCTTC.

The sample holds many counts of this clonotype. The chain carries TRBV19 and TRBJ2-3; D uncertain. The CDR3 length is 14 residues. The ends were cut back, 5 bases at V and 6 bases at J, with 15 bases in the middle. Germline CDR1 is LNHDA and CDR2 is SQIVND (reference sequence). CDR3 amino acids: CASSLRTSVDTQYF. CDR3 sequence (DNA): TGTGCCAGTAGTCTTAGGACCTCGGTGGATACGCAGTATTTT.

In its sample, this clonotype was seen many times. This sequence joins TRBV7-6 and TRBJ2-2; D may be TRBD2 (5 bases). The CDR3 has 16 residues. Trimming cost V 5 bases and J 0 bases, with 13 bases left between them. From germline, CDR1 is SGHVS and CDR2 FNYEAQ. This CDR3 reads CASSRLGAANTGELFF. CDR3 in DNA: TGTGCCAGCAGCCGACTGGGAGCGGCGAACACCGGGGAGCTGTTTTTT.

Ten or more counts support this clonotype. The chain carries TRBV28 and TRBJ2-1, with 10 bases that match TRBD2. The CDR3 loop spans 14 amino acids. Germline trimming cut 7 bases from V and 9 bases from J; bases unmatched to any gene: 9. Germline V gene data show CDR1 as MDHEN and CDR2 as SYDVKM. The CDR3 sequence: CASKGTSATGEQFF. CDR3 nucleotide sequence: TGTGCCAGCAAAGGGACTAGCGCGACGGGTGAGCAGTTCTTC.

There are many counts of this clonotype. This chain joins TRBV20-1 and TRBJ2-7, with D uncertain. CDR1 DFQATT and CDR2 SNEGSKA come from the germline V gene (reference sequence). The CDR3 has 11 amino acids. Deletions cut 3 bases from V and 3 bases from J, with 6 bases between. Here the CDR3 DNA reads TGCAGTGCTAGGCAGTTCTACGAGCAGTACTTC. This codes for CSARQFYEQYF.

This chain connects TRBV7-2 to TRBJ2-1, with D perhaps matching TRBD1 or TRBD2 (6 bases each). The germline V gene encodes CDR1 SGHTA and CDR2 FQGNSA. CDR3 length: 15 amino acids. Trimming stripped 1 base from V and 4 bases from J, with 11 bases between. The DNA for the CDR3 is TGTGCCAGCAGCTTAGGACTAGGGGGGTACAATGAGCAGTTCTTC. Its translation: CASSLGLGGYNEQFF.

This clonotype was seen a few times. The chain uses TRBV6-2 or TRBV6-3 and TRBJ1-1, with D uncertain. The CDR3 extends over 13 amino acids. Germline V gives CDR1 MNHEY, CDR2 SVGEGT. Trimming cost V 6 bases and J 1 base, with 9 bases left between them. In DNA form, the CDR3 reads TGTGCCAGCAGCCTTCGGGAGAACACTGAAGCTTTCTTT. It encodes CASSLRENTEAFF.

This clonotype was seen at least ten times. CDR3 residues: CASSLGGGSVNTGELFF. CDR3 nucleotide sequence: TGTGCCAGCAGCTTAGGCGGCGGGAGTGTGAACACCGGGGAGCTGTTTTTT. The gene calls are TRBV11-2 and TRBJ2-2; 7 nucleotides match TRBD2. Germline CDR1 is SGHAT and CDR2 is FQNNGV. The CDR3 contains 17 residues. Trimming at V came to 1 base and at J to 1 base, leaving 6 bases not matched to a gene.

In its sample, this clonotype was seen a few times. The chain employs TRBV11-2 and TRBJ1-1; TRBD1 might be the D (6 bases). Germline assignment: CDR1 SGHAT and CDR2 FQNNGV. The CDR3 has 16 amino acids. The ends were cut back, 1 base at V and 1 base at J, with 13 bases in the middle. The CDR3 loop is CASSLVPGAANTEAFF. CDR3 DNA sequence: TGTGCCAGCAGCTTAGTCCCGGGGGCAGCGAACACTGAAGCTTTCTTT.

This clonotype appeared many times. The chain couples TRBV7-2 to TRBJ2-1, with 8 positions matching TRBD1. Trimming removed 5 bases from V and 4 bases from J; junction bases left unmatched: 10. Germline CDR1 is SGHTA and CDR2 is FQGNSA. CDR3 length: 16 residues. In nucleotides, the CDR3 is TGTGCCAGCAGCCGAGCGCAGGGGGCCATTTACAATGAGCAGTTCTTC. This translates into CASSRAQGAIYNEQFF.

On this clonotype: It is likely a read error, because the conserved phenylalanine at the end of the CDR3 is missing. No DNA is shown, since the ends of the CDR3 on it are uncertain; the CDR3 is the one TCRdb lists. This chain joins TRBV12-2 and TRBJ2-1; TRBD2 reflects the table's D call only, with no check against the DNA. TRBV12-2 is noted as a pseudogene. The CDR3 totals 16 residues, both ends included. The CDR3 loop reads CASRFRTSGIINEQFS.